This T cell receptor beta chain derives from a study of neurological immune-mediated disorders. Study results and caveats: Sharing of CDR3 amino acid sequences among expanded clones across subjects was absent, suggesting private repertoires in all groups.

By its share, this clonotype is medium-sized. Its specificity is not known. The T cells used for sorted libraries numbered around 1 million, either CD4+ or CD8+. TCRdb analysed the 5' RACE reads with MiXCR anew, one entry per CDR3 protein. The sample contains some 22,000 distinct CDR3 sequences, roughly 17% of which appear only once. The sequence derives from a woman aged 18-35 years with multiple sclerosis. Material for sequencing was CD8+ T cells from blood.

The CDR3, as DNA: TGTGCCAGCAGTCCGGACAGGGTGGGGATGGGTACGCAGTATTTT. Translation gives CASSPDRVGMGTQYF. The V call is TRBV12-3 or TRBV12-4, the J call TRBJ2-3; 8 nucleotides line up with TRBD1. The V segment lost 5 bases and the J segment 8 bases; nucleotides outside the gene matches: 12. The length of the CDR3 is 15 residues.